This TCR beta chain appears in the sequencing data of a study of vaccination effects on CD4 cells after COVID-19. Across the study: BNT162b2 vaccine or mRNA-1273 vaccine was given to participants in two doses. The study, taken as a whole, reports: There was marked clonal contraction among infection- and vaccine-induced clones late after vaccination.

Sequencing in the ViraFEST assay came after antigen-specific CD4+ T cells had been expanded with viral peptide pools, which were used to stimulate PBMC. Culture lasted around eleven days before CD4+ T cell isolation. Having tested negative for nucleocapsid antibodies, the vaccine recipients showed no prior SARS-CoV-2 infection. Under 2.5 million PBMC were seeded per well and grown in the presence of about 9.6 IU/ml IL-2 and around 11 ug/ml peptides. Days 3 and 7 were when half the medium was replaced with IL-2 medium. Assay: immunoSEQ multiplex PCR; the TCRdb copy retains only in-frame clones and omits some. The repertoire includes about 24,000 clones, approximately 64% of them detected once, and 9.5% to 15% sits in the top ten. This clone has only one observation. Its specificity is unknown. The specimen comprised CD4+ T cells from PBMCs cultured with HCoV-OC43 spike peptides, sampled before COVID-19 vaccination. Subset reported: HCoV-OC43 spike overlapping peptide pool stimulation. This receptor was identified in a human donor who received a COVID-19 vaccine.

CDR3 DNA: TGCGCCAGCAGCCTCGACAGTGGGGCCAACGTCCTGACTTTC. Protein sequence: CASSLDSGANVLTF. The chain uses TRBV5-1 and TRBJ2-6; D might be TRBD1 (5 bases). Germline CDR1 SGHRS, CDR2 YFSETQ. The CDR3 loop spans 14 amino acids. The germline V and J ends were trimmed by 4 bases and 3 bases, with 8 bases remaining between them.